This T cell receptor (beta chain) was identified in a study of blood T cells in healthy people across ages. This clonotype was observed at least ten times. No antigen is known for it. CDR1 and CDR2 from the germline V gene are SGHVS and FNYEAQ. V was shortened by 2 bases and J by 2 bases, with 10 bases between the two germline ends. This CDR3 is 14 amino acids long. Through a sample-barcoded 5' primer and a J-beta primer mix, a second PCR was run for 7 to 11 cycles. Each cDNA molecule was tagged by a template-switch adaptor with 12 random nucleotides. Per-sample output comprised a minimum of 2.5 million paired-end reads containing CDR3. TCRdb analysed the 5' RACE reads with MiXCR anew, one entry per CDR3 protein. Of more than 750,000 distinct CDR3 sequences listed, about 28% are singletons. Points from the study as a whole: Per million T cells, TCR beta diversity dropped about linearly as age rose.

This sample was shared with a second study, whose subject was T cells of mothers and their children. This second report adds: For each mother, over 10 million TCR beta CDR3 reads were obtained, and for each child, some 3 million.

This receptor was identified in a woman aged 40 to 50 in good health. Sequencing used blood. The rearrangement links TRBV7-6 to TRBJ2-7, with D perhaps being TRBD1 or TRBD2 (5 bases each). The CDR3 region has the DNA TGTGCCAGCAGCTTAAGAGGGGATCCCTACGAGCAGTACTTC. It translates to CASSLRGDPYEQYF.